This TCR beta chain is from a study of cytomegalovirus exposure and HLA in healthy donors. Whole-study results and caveats: A few CMV-associated chains were confirmed in vitro to be specific for CMV antigens. Most TCR sequences proved rare, with some public TCRs found in many donors.

The ends were cut back, 5 bases at V and 1 base at J, with 16 bases in the middle. The CDR3 is made up of 16 amino acids. In germline, CDR1 is SNHLY, CDR2 FYNNEI. Profiling relied on immunoSEQ multiplex PCR, and the TCRdb table lists in-frame clones only, not all of them. The sample has 150,000 or so clones, less than 90% seen once. Separate from the roughly 720-subject first cohort was the approximately 130-subject validation cohort, to which the donors belonged. Regarding this clone: The antigen is undetermined.

The specimen sequenced was PBMCs. The J gene is TRBJ2-3, the V gene TRBV2; the D gene is possibly TRBD1 (6 bases). The source is a man younger than 40 in good health and CMV-seropositive. The CDR3 nucleotides are TGTGCCAGCAGTCTTCCCAGGGGTGGCGGCACAGATACGCAGTATTTT. This translates into CASSLPRGGGTDTQYF. Variable domain in full (rest from reference TRBV2 and TRBJ2-3): EPEVTQTPSHQVTQMGQEVILRCVPISNHLYFYWYRQILGQKVEFLVSFYNNEISEKSEIFDDQFSVERPDGSNFTLKIRSTKLEDSAMYFCASSLPRGGGTDTQYFGPGTRLTVL.